A single T cell receptor beta chain is shown here with its context. The CDR3 extends over 14 amino acids. The V and J ends lost 5 bases and 6 bases respectively, with 17 bases between them. Looked up from germline, CDR1 is MNHEY and CDR2 is SMNVEV (reference sequence). This sample was taken from a study of cytomegalovirus exposure and HLA in healthy donors. The wider study: A subsequent analysis reported that the approximately 120 validation repertoires were produced on the same platform that had also been used for the approximately 710 first-cohort repertoires.

TCRdb keeps only in-frame clones here, not all; method: immunoSEQ multiplex PCR. The table includes 150,000 to 200,000 clones, around 80% detected once. The specimen was PBMCs. V gene TRBV27 combines with J gene TRBJ2-7, with D maybe TRBD2 (6 bases). The receptor was derived from a woman in her thirties in good health and CMV-seropositive. Written as DNA, the CDR3 is TGTGCCAGCAGTGGTCTAGCGATTGGGAGCGAGCAGTACTTC. Translation: CASSGLAIGSEQYF.